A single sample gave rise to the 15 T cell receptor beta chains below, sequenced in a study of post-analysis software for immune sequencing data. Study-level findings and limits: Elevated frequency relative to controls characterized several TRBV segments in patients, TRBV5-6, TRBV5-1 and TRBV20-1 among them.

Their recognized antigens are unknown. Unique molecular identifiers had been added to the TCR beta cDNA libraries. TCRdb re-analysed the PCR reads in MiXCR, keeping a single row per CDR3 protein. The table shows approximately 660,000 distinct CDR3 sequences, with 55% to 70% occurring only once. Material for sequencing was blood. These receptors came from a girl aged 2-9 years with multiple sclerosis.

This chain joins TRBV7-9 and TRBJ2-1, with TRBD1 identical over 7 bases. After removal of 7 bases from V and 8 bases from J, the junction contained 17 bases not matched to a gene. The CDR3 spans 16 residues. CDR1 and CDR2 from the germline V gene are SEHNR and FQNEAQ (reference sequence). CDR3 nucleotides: TGTGCCAGCACCCCTCCAGGGGAAGGGGGCAGGGATGAGCAGTTCTTC. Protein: CASTPPGEGGRDEQFF.

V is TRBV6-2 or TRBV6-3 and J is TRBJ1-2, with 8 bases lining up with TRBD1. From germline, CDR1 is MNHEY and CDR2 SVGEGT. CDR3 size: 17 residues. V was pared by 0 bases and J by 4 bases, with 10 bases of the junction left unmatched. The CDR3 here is CASSYSPWDRKSYGYTF. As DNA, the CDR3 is TGTGCCAGCAGTTACTCACCCTGGGACAGGAAAAGCTATGGCTACACCTTC.

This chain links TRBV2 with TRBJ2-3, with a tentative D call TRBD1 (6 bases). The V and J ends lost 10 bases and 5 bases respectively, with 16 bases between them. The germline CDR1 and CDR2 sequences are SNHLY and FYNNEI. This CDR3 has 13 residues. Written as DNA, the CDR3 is TGTGCCACCTCTCAGGGGTGGGGAGATACGCAGTATTTT. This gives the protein CATSQGWGDTQYF.

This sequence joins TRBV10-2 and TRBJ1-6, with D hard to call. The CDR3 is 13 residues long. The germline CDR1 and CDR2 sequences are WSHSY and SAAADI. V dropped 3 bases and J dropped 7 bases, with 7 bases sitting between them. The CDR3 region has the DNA TGCGCCAGCAGTGATGGGTGGAATTCACCCCTCCACTTT. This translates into CASSDGWNSPLHF.

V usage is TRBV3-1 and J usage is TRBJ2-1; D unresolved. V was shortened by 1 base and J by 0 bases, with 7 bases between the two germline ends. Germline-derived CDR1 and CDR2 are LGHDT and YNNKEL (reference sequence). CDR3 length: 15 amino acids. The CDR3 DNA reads TGTGCCAGCAGCCAAGGTAGATTCTCCTACAATGAGCAGTTCTTC. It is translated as CASSQGRFSYNEQFF.

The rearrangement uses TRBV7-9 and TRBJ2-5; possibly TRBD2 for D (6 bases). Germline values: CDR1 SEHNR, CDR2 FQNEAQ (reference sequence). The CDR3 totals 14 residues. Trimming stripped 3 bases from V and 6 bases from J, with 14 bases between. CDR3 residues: CASSFVLAGQTQYF. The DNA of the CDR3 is TGTGCCAGCAGCTTCGTACTAGCCGGCCAGACCCAGTACTTC. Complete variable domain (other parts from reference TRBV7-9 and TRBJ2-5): DTGVSQNPRHKITKRGQNVTFRCDPISEHNRLYWYRQTLGQGPEFLTYFQNEAQLEKSRLLSDRFSAERPKGSFSTLEIQRTEQGDSAMYLCASSFVLAGQTQYFGPGTRLLVL.

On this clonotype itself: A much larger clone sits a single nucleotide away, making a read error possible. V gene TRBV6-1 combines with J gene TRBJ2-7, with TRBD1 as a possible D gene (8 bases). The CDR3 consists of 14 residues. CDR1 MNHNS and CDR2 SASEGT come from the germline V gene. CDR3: CAGRRTGRGYEQYF. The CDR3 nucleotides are TGTGCCGGCAGACGGACAGGGAGGGGATACGAGCAGTACTTC.

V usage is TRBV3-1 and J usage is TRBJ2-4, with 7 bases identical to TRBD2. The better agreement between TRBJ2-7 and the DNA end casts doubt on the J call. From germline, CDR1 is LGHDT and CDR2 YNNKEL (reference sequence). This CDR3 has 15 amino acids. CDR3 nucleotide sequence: TGTGCCAGCAGCACCATAACTAGCGTGTACTACGAGCAGTACTTC. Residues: CASSTITSVYYEQYF.

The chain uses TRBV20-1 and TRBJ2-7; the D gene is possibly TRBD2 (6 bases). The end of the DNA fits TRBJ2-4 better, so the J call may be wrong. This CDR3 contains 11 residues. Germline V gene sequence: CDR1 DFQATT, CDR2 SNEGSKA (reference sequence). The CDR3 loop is CSATGGSIQYF. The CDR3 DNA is TGCAGTGCTACCGGGGGTAGCATTCAGTACTTC.

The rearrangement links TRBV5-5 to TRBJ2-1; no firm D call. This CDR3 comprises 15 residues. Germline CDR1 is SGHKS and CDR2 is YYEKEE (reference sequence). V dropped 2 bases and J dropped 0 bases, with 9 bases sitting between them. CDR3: CASSFIHLSYNEQFF. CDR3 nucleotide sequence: TGTGCCAGCAGCTTTATCCACCTCTCCTACAATGAGCAGTTCTTC.

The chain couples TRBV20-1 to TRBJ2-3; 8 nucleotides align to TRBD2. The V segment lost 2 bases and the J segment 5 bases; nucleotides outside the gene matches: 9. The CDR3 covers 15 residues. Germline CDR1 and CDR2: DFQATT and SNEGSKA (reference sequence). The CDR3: CSARRVAGRVDTQYF. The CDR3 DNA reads TGCAGTGCTAGAAGAGTAGCGGGGCGGGTAGATACGCAGTATTTT.

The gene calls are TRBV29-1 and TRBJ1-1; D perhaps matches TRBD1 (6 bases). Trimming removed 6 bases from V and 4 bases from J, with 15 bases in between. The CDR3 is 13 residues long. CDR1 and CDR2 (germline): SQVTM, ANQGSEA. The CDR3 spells CSVVQGFRTEAFF. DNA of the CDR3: TGCAGCGTAGTACAGGGCTTTCGCACTGAAGCTTTCTTT.

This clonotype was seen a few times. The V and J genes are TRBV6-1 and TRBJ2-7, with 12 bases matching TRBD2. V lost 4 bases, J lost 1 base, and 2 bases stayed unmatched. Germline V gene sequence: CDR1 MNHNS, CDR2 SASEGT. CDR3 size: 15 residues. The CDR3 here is CASSGTSGGSYEQYF. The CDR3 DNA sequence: TGTGCCAGCAGTGGAACTAGCGGGGGGTCCTACGAGCAGTACTTC.

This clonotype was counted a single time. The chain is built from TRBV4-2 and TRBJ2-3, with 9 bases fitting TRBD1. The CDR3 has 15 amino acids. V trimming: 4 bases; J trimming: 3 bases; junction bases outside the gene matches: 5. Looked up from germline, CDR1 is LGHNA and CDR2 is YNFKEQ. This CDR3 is CASSLRTGETDTQYF. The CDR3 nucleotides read TGTGCCAGCAGCCTGAGGACAGGGGAGACAGATACGCAGTATTTT.

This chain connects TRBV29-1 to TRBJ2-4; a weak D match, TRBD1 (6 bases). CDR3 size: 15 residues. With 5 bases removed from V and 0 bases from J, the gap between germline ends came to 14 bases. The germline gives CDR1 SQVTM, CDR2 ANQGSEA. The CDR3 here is CSVTWTALAKNIQYF. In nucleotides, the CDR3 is TGCAGCGTTACGTGGACAGCGCTAGCCAAAAACATTCAGTACTTC.